This T cell receptor beta chain originates from a study of shared clonotypes between healthy human individuals. Study at large: There were three CD4 naive, three CD4 memory, two CD8 naive and one CD8 memory plates per donor.

Germline lookup yields CDR1 SGHRS and CDR2 YFSETQ. V was pared by 4 bases and J by 0 bases, with 17 bases between. This CDR3 comprises 17 residues. Nashville, Tennessee was home to all donors, each a Caucasian adult. CD4+ cell separation produced CD45RA+ naive and CD45RA-negative memory subsets. Data came from immunoSEQ multiplex PCR; TCRdb stores just in-frame clones and leaves some out. The data hold about 1 million clones, with under 80% observed a single time. Study results and caveats: Sorted-subset sequencing was shown by rarefaction to be incomplete despite large depth.

This clone was picked up many times. Its antigen remains unknown. This clonotype was obtained from a man younger than 35 in good health. Sequencing input: memory CD4+ T cells sorted from blood. Subset defined: CD45RA-negative fraction. The rearrangement joins TRBV5-1 to TRBJ1-3; D might be TRBD1 (6 bases). CDR3 DNA sequence: TGCGCCAGCAGCCCCCGGGACACCGTTTACTCTGGAAACACCATATATTTT. Translating gives CASSPRDTVYSGNTIYF.